Listed below are T cell receptor beta chains from one sample, sequenced in a study of identical twins. Each CDR3 protein gets one entry after TCRdb re-called the 5' RACE reads with MiXCR. The sample lists under 500,000 distinct CDR3 sequences, 13% to 15% occurring once. This sample also belongs to another study, concerning yellow fever vaccine responses in identical twins.

Sequencing used CD4+ T cells sorted from blood. The receptors shown here come from a woman under 30 in good health. Each CDR3 is given with its conserved first and last residue. The D gene is left open where the match is weak. A clone size is listed for some rows: how often the clone was seen (once, few, many), or a class if it is expanded.

v_gene	d_gene	abundance	j_gene	CDR3nt	CDR3aa
TRBV20-1	NA	many	TRBJ1-2	TGCAGTGCTAGAGGTCGGGACCTAGGTGTCTACACCTTC	CSARGRDLGVYTF
TRBV24-1	TRBD1	few	TRBJ1-5	TGTGCCACCAGTGATTATGACAGGGGGCGTCTTAATAGCAATCAGCCCCAGCATTTT	CATSDYDRGRLNSNQPQHF
TRBV4-2	NA	few	TRBJ2-7	TGTGCCAGCAGCCAAGGACTAGACGGCTACGAGCAGTACTTC	CASSQGLDGYEQYF
TRBV10-3	NA	NA	TRBJ2-7	TGTGCCATCAGTGATTTTGGGCAGGGCTACGAGCAGTACTTC	CAISDFGQGYEQYF
TRBV2	NA	few	TRBJ2-6	TGTGCCAGCGCCAAATTCTCTGGGGCCAACGTCCTGACTTTC	CASAKFSGANVLTF
TRBV28	TRBD1	few	TRBJ1-5	TGTGCCACTACGACAGGGACGCTCGGCAATCAGCCCCAGCATTTT	CATTTGTLGNQPQHF
TRBV27	NA	few	TRBJ2-2	TGTGCCAGCAGTTTAGCCCACAGGAGAACGAACACCGGGGAGCTGTTTTTT	CASSLAHRRTNTGELFF
TRBV12-5	TRBD1	NA	TRBJ2-2	TGTGCTAGTGCCTCGGGGACAGGGGGCTCGGTCGGGGAGCTGTTTTTT	CASASGTGGSVGELFF
TRBV7-9	TRBD1	many	TRBJ2-5	TGTGCCAGCAGCTACGGACAGGGACAGACCCAGTACTTC	CASSYGQGQTQYF
TRBV27	NA	NA	TRBJ2-1	TGTGCCAGCAGTTTAGTTCCACTCTCCTACAATGAGCAGTTCTTC	CASSLVPLSYNEQFF
TRBV28	NA	few	TRBJ2-2	TGTGCCAGCACCTTGAACGTGCCCGGGGAGCTGTTTTTT	CASTLNVPGELFF
TRBV27	NA	few	TRBJ2-5	TGTGCCAGTAAATGGGACGGACAAGAGACCCAGTACTTC	CASKWDGQETQYF
TRBV20-1	NA	few	TRBJ2-1	TGCAGTGCCACCCCCTACTTGGACTATTACAATGAGCAGTTCTTC	CSATPYLDYYNEQFF
TRBV20-1	NA	NA	TRBJ2-5	TGCAGTGCCCCCCGGTTGGGTGCCCAAGAGACCCAGTACTTC	CSAPRLGAQETQYF